Each of the 2 T cell receptor beta chains below was sequenced from the same sample in a study of CD8+CD57+ T cells in acquired aplastic anemia. Genomic DNA provided the template from which TCR beta VDJ and CDR3 profiles were obtained. Each CDR3 protein is one row after TCRdb ran MiXCR on the reads. Counted here are hundreds of thousands of distinct CDR3 sequences, roughly three fifths occurring once; the ten biggest clones make up around 8%. The sequenced sample consisted of sorted CD4+, CD8+, or CD8+CD57+ T cells (not recorded which) from PBMCs. All receptors come from a human donor with severe aplastic anemia or a healthy control (not recorded which).

Details on this clonotype: At one boundary the junction diverges from the germline segment, which might be a read error. The chain uses TRBV7-8 and TRBJ2-1; 8 bases line up with TRBD2. The germline gives CDR1 SGHVS, CDR2 FQNEAQ. The CDR3 has 17 amino acids. The CDR3 DNA reads TGTGCCAGCAGCTTAGGTTCGGGGGGGAGCTCCTACGATGAGCAGTTCTTC. Its protein product is CASSLGSGGSSYDEQFF.

The rearrangement uses TRBV7-6 and TRBJ1-1, with 7 bases identical to TRBD1. The CDR3 extends over 16 amino acids. Trimming at V came to 5 bases and at J to 7 bases, leaving 16 bases not matched to a gene. From germline, CDR1 is SGHVS and CDR2 FNYEAQ. The CDR3 DNA sequence: TGTGCCAGCAGCCGCTATATAGACAGGGCCCCGGGTGAAGCTTTCTTT. Protein sequence: CASSRYIDRAPGEAFF.